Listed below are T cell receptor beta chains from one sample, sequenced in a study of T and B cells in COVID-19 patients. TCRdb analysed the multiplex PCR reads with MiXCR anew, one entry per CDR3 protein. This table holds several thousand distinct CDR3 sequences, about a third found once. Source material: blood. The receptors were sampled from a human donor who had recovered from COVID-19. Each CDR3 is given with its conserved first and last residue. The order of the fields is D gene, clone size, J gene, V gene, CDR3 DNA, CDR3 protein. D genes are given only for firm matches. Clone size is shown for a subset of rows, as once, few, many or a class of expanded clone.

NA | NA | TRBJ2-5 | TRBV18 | TGTGCCAGCTCACCACCCGGACGGAACCAAGAGACCCAGTACTTC | CASSPPGRNQETQYF
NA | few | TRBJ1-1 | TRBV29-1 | TGCAGCGTTCTGCTTGTGGGCACTGAAGCTTTCTTT | CSVLLVGTEAFF
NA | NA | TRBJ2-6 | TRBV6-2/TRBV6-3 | TGTGCCAGCTTTACGTTCCCGACAGCCTCTGGGGCCAACGTCCTGACTTTC | CASFTFPTASGANVLTF
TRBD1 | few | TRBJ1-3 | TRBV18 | TGTGCCAGCTCACCGGGACAGGGAAACACCATATATTTT | CASSPGQGNTIYF
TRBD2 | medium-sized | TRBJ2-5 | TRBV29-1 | TGCAGCGTTCCAGCGGTAGATGGGTCGTCGGGGGGGGAGACCCAGTACTTC | CSVPAVDGSSGGETQYF
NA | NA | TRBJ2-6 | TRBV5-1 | TGCGCCAGCAGCCCATACAGGGCTGGGGCCAACGTCCTGACTTTC | CASSPYRAGANVLTF
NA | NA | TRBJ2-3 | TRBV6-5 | TGTGCCAGCAGTTTAACAGCGATGGGCACAGATACGCAGTATTTT | CASSLTAMGTDTQYF
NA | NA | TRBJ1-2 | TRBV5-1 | TGTGCCAGCAGCTTACTTGGTTCCAACTATGGCTACACCTTC | CASSLLGSNYGYTF
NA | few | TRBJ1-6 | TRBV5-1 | TGCGCCAGCAGCCGCCTGGGCGCCCTCGGTTCACCCCTCCACTTT | CASSRLGALGSPLHF
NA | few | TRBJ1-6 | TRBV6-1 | TGTGCCAGCAGCCCGAAGGGGGGCGGCGGGTCCCTTTCACCCCTCCACTTT | CASSPKGGGGSLSPLHF
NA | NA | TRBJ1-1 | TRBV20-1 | TGCAGTGCTTACAGGGACGGGGACACTGAAGCTTTCTTT | CSAYRDGDTEAFF
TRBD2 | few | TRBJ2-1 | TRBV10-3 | TGTGCCATCAGTCTCTCCAGCGGGGGGGCCGAATTTTACAATGAGCAGTTCTTC | CAISLSSGGAEFYNEQFF
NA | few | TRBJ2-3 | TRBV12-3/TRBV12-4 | TGTGCCAGCAGTTTAGGACAGTCCACAGATACGCAGTATTTT | CASSLGQSTDTQYF
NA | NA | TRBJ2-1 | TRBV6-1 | TGTGCCAGCACTCCATCCGGGAATGAGCAGTTCTTC | CASTPSGNEQFF
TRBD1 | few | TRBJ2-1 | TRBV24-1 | TGTGCCACCAGTGATTCGACCAGGGGGTCCTACAATGAGCAGTTCTTC | CATSDSTRGSYNEQFF
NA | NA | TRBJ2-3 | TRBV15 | TGTGCCACCAGCAGATCCCCGGGAGTCCAGCGAAGCTCAGATACGCAGTATTTT | CATSRSPGVQRSSDTQYF
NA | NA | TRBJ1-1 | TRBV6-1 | TGTGCCAGCATTCTCCCGGGGATGAACACTGAAGCTTTCTTT | CASILPGMNTEAFF
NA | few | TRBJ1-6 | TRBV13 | TGTGCCAGCAGCTTAACTGGGGGGAATTCACCCCTCCACTTT | CASSLTGGNSPLHF
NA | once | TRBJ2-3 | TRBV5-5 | TGCGCCAGCAGCTTCGAGGGAGATACGCAGTATTTT | CASSFEGDTQYF
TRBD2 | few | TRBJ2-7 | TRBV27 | TGTGCCAGTAGAGGACTAGCGGCCTACGAGCAGTACTTC | CASRGLAAYEQYF
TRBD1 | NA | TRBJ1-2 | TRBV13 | TGTGCCAGCAGTCCTACAGGGGCGTCTCGCTATGGCTACACCTTC | CASSPTGASRYGYTF
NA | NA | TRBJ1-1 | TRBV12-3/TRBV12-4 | TGTGCCAGCAGCGTTAGGGGGGGCACTGAAGCTTTCTTT | CASSVRGGTEAFF
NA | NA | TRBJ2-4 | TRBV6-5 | TGTGCCAGCGGGGGGGACAGGCTCCTAAACATTCAGTACTTC | CASGGDRLLNIQYF